One TCR beta chain is described in this entry. Its antigen is currently not known. No base quality values were provided; no much bigger clone lies one nucleotide off. In light of the paper, this sample's time point label describes: cells obtained before transplantation from donor or recipient. CD3+CD4+ and CD3+CD8+ populations were FACS-sorted from unstimulated pre-transplant donor and recipient cells taken from spleen or lymph nodes. The sample is drawn from a study of graft-versus-host responses after intestinal transplantation (dated by TCRdb to the early 2020s). General notes on the study: Multivisceral, liver-intestinal, or isolated intestinal transplants were received by the recipients. The cohort enrolled some 23 intestinal transplant recipients, one of whom was a retransplant, and a few patients without pretransplant specimens were excluded. To identify alloreactive clones, pre-transplant mixed lymphocyte reaction products were sequenced and compared with unstimulated pre-transplant donor and recipient T cells. Instead of going to the commercial service, samples from a few later patients were sequenced in-house on an Illumina MiSeq and processed with MiXCR. A peak of at least 4% donor T cells among recipient peripheral blood mononuclear cells was the definition used for donor T cell macrochimerism. All recipients received anti-thymocyte globulin induction followed by maintenance tacrolimus and steroids for around three years. After intestinal transplantation, graft-versus-host and host-versus-graft alloreactive T cell clones in the graft, circulation and bone marrow were tracked using bulk TCR-beta CDR3 sequencing. The paper as a whole reports these results and caveats: Early after transplant, peak levels of circulating GvH clones were associated with declines in HvG clones. In patients with donor T cell macrochimerism, the allografts had high GvH to HvG T cell clonal ratios. The conclusions were limited by the relatively low number and heterogeneity of the intestinal transplant patients. GvH clones were detected in recipient bone marrow, and some of these GvH clones were observed earlier in ileal mucosa or blood, consistent with an intestinal mucosal origin.

The library was produced with the immunoSEQ multiplex PCR assay. For most patients, genomic DNA was isolated with the Qiagen DNeasy Blood and Tissue Kit and shipped frozen to Adaptive Biotechnologies for TCR sequencing. High-throughput TCR-beta CDR3 sequencing of genomic DNA from most patients was performed by Adaptive Biotechnologies. The study's processing was this. TCR sequencing data for roughly 20 patients were retrieved from Adaptive's ImmunoSEQ software; three other patients were processed with MiXCR and VDJtools. To correct CD4 versus CD8 sorting errors, any sequence found in both subsets at a frequency ratio below 5:1 was removed. CDR3 nucleotide sequences shared by donor and recipient were removed because the origin of these sequences could not be assigned. Alloreactive clones required at least 2-fold expansion over unstimulated cells and minimum CFSE-low frequency of 0.002% (template counts) or 0.001% (read counts). Clones detected in sequenced pre-transplant spleen, lymph node, or MLR CFSE-low populations of the donor or recipient were defined as mappable. The cumulative frequency of alloreactive clones was calculated as a percentage of all sequences, weighted by copy number. TCRdb holds this immuneACCESS table with in-frame rearrangements only. Some clones are missing; in checked studies, unresolved V genes explain under half, and the rest has no known cause. D and trimming come from the DNA, and the V and J calls and clone size come from that table. The sample profile shows tens of thousands of clones; around 92% of them were found once. Over 0.095% of the sample rests with the top ten.

Material: unstimulated CD4+ T cells sorted from spleen or lymph node cells, obtained before intestinal transplant. This TCR came from a human donor who received an intestinal transplant.

The DNA sequence is given as TGTGCCAGCAGCGTGGGACTAGGGCACAATGAGCAGTTCTTC. Translated, this gives CASSVGLGHNEQFF. This chain is built from TRBV7-7 and TRBJ2-1, with 8 middle bases fitting TRBD2. The germline V gene encodes CDR1 SSHAT and CDR2 FNYEAQ (reference sequence). V trim: 5 bases; J trim: 5 bases; unmatched bases: 5. The CDR3 has 14 amino acids, counting the end cysteine and phenylalanine. Just CDR3 DNA is preserved here, 42 bases in frame from base 1. Full variable domain (CDR3 extended with the reference TRBV7-7 and TRBJ2-1 proteins): GAGVSQSPRYKVTKRGQDVTLRCDPISSHATLYWYQQALGQGPEFLTYFNYEAQPDKSGLPSDRFSAERPEGSISTLTIQRTEQRDSAMYRCASSVGLGHNEQFFGPGTRLTVL.